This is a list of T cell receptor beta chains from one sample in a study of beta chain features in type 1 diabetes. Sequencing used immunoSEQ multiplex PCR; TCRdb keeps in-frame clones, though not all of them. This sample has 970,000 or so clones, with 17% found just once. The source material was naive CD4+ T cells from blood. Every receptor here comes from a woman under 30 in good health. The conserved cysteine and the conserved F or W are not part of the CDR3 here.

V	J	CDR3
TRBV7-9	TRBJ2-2	ASSLSVLAVNTGELF
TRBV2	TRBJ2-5	ASSEEETQY
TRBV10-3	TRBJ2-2	AISVTSGLNTGELF
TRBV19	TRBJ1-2	ASQASGGRGYT
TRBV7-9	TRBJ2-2	ASSTRQESTGELF
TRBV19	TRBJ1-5	ASTTVGGNQPQH
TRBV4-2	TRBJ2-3	ASSQAHADTQY
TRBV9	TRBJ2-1	ASSVRLAGYNEQF
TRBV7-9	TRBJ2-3	ASSHASGSSTDTQY
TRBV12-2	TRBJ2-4	ASRFEDRGLAKNIQY
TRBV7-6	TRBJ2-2	ASSNHGRGTGELF
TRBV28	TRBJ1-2	ASSSFEYNGYT
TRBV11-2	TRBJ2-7	ASSLVSGYEQY
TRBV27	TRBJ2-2	ASSFEGLGELF
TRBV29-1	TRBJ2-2	SVDATSGYTGELF
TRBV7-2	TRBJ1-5	ASSLTGFQPQH
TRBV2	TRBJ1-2	ASSELGNYGYT
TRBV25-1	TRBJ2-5	ASSERRQGETQY
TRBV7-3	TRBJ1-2	ASSPGRDRVHGYT
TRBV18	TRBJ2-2	ASSPPLAATNTGELF
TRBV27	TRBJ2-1	ASSLRTSGLNEQF
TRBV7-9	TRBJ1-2	ASSLRAEYGYT
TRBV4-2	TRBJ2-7	ASSQDRTGGFYEQY
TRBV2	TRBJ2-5	ASSQGRRETQY
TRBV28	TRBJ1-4	ASSLSAGGRDEKLF
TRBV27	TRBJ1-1	ASSLTARPWGGTEAF
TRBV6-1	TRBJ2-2	ASSLLLFSRGELF
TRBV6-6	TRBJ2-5	ASRYTAGSQETQY
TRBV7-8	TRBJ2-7	ASSLERASYEQY
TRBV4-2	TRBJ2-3	ASSQEGRTDTQY
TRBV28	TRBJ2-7	ASREEGRTSEQY
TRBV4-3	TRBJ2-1	ASSQRRYNEQF
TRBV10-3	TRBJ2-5	AISPRASGIGETQY
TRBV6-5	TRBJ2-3	ASSYSIGGDTQY
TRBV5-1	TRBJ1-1	ASSGTGYTEAF
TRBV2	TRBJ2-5	AGGDIKETQY
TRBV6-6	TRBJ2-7	ASSYSGGSRRDEQY
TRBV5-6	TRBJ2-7	ASSLEAYEQY
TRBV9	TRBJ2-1	ASSVAAGGHGNEQF
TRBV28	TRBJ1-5	ASSSKMRNQPQH
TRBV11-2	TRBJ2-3	ASSLHFTDTQY
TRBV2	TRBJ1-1	ASSEVQGIYTEAF
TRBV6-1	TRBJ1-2	ASSDREVHGGYT
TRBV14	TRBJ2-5	ASSQGLWTQY
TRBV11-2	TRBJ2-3	ASSLLTSGTDTQY